This TCR beta chain was found in a study of T cells after yellow fever vaccination. Overall study: It was SMART-Seq v4 Ultra Low Input that prepared the fractions with low cell numbers. Study-wide results and limits: After the booster, nearly 98% of CD4 and about 90% of CD8 primary-response clones were re-detected. It was the secondary response that reached its peak faster, day 5 versus 15, but it was weaker.

J gave up 5 bases and V 3 bases, and 3 bases lay outside the gene matches. The CDR3 sequence is 14 residues long. Germline CDR1 and CDR2: SGDLS and YYNGEE. About this clonotype itself: What it binds is not known.

Template switching with 5'RACE generated the TCR cDNA and added a universal primer site and UMIs. TCRdb fed the 5' RACE reads into MiXCR, producing one record per CDR3 protein. The sample lists some 390,000 distinct CDR3 sequences; 18% were seen once. The sequenced sample was PBMCs, obtained before the yellow fever booster vaccination. The V gene is TRBV9, the J gene TRBJ2-1; 9 positions match TRBD2. This TCR was recovered from a man between 18 and 29 years old who received the YFV17D yellow fever vaccine. The CDR3 sequence: CASSGTSVDNEQFF. The DNA of the CDR3 is TGTGCCAGCAGCGGGACTAGCGTCGACAATGAGCAGTTCTTC.